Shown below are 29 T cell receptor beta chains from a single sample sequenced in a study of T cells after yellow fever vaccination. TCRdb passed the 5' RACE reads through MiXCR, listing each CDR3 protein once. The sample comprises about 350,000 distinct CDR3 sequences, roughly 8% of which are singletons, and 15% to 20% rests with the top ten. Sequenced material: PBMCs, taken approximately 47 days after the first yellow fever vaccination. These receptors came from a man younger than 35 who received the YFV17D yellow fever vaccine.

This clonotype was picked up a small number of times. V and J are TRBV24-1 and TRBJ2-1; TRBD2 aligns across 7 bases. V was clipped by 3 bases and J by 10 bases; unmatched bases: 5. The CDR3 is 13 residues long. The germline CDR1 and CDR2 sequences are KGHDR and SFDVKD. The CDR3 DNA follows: TGTGCCACCAGTGATGGGGGAGGGGACGAGCAGTTCTTC. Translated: CATSDGGGDEQFF.

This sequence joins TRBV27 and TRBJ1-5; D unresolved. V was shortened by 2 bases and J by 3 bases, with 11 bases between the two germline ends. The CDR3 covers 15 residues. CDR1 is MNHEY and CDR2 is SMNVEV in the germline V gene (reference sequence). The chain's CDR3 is CASSLRAVNNQPQHF. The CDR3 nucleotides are TGTGCCAGCAGTTTACGCGCGGTAAACAATCAGCCCCAGCATTTT.

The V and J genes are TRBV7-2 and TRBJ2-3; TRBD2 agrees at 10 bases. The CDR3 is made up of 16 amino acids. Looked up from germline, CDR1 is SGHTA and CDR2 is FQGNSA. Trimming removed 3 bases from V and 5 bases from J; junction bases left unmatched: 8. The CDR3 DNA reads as TGTGCCAGCAGCTTCGGCCTAGCGGGGGCCGGAGATACGCAGTATTTT. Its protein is CASSFGLAGAGDTQYF.

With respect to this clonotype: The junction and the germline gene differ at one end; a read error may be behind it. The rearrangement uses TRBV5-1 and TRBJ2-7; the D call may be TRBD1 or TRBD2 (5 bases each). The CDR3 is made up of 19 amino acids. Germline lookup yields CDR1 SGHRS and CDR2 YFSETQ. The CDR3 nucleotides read TGCGCCAGCAGCTTGGCACTTCCTATCAGCCGGGACGTCTCCTACGAGCCGTACTTC. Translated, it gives CASSLALPISRDVSYEPYF.

For the CDR3, the DNA is TGTGCCACCAGTGCCATCGAGTCTGGACAGCCGAGCTCCTACAATGAGCAGTTCTTC. Protein product: CATSAIESGQPSSYNEQFF. This sequence joins TRBV24-1 and TRBJ2-1; maybe TRBD1 (6 bases). The CDR3 is 19 residues long. The germline V gene encodes CDR1 KGHDR and CDR2 SFDVKD. The ends were cut back, 5 bases at V and 0 bases at J, with 22 bases in the middle.

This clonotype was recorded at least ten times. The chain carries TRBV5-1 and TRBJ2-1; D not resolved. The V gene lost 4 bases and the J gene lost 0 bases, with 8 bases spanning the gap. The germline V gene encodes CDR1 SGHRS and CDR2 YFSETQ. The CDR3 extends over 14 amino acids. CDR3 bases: TGCGCCAGCAGCCCCGTAGGCTCCTACAATGAGCAGTTCTTC. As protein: CASSPVGSYNEQFF. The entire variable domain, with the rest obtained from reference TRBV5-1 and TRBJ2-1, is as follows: KAGVTQTPRYLIKTRGQQVTLSCSPISGHRSVSWYQQTPGQGLQFLFEYFSETQRNKGNFPGRFSGRQFSNSRSEMNVSTLELGDSALYLCASSPVGSYNEQFFGPGTRLTVL.

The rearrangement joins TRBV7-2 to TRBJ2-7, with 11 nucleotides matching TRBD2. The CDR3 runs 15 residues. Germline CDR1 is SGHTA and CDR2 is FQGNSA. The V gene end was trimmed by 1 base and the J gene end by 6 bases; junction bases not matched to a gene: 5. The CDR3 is CASSLDGLAGGEQYV. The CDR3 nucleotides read TGTGCCAGCAGCTTAGACGGGCTAGCGGGGGGCGAGCAGTACGTC.

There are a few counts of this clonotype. The CDR3 nucleotides are TGCAGTGCTAGAGAGCCCAGGGGTATGGAGACCCAGTACTTC. Its protein product is CSAREPRGMETQYF. This chain connects TRBV20-1 to TRBJ2-5, with a tentative D call TRBD1 (6 bases). This CDR3 spans 14 amino acids. Trimming left V 0 bases short and J 5 bases short, with 13 bases between. CDR1 and CDR2 (germline): DFQATT, SNEGSKA (reference sequence).

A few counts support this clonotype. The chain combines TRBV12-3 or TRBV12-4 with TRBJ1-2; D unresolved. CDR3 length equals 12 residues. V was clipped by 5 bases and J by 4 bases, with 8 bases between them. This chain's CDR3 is CASSTQFYGYTF. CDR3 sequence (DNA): TGTGCCAGCAGTACTCAGTTCTATGGCTACACCTTC.

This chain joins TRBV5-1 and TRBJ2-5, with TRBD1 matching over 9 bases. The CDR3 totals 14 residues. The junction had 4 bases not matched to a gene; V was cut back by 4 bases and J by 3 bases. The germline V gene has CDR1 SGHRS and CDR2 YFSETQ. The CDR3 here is CASSAGTGKETQYF. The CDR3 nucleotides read TGCGCCAGCAGCGCCGGGACAGGGAAAGAGACCCAGTACTTC.

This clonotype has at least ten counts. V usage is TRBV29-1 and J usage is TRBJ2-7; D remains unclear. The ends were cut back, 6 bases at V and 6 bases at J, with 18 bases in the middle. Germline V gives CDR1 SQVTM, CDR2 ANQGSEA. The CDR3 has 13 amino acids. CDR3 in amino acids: CSVGYLTPGEQYF. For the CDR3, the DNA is TGCAGCGTGGGGTATTTGACTCCGGGCGAGCAGTACTTC.

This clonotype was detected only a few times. The CDR3 sequence: CASSPPPGLVSNPNEQFF. The DNA for the CDR3 is TGTGCCAGCAGCCCCCCCCCCGGACTAGTGTCTAATCCCAATGAGCAGTTCTTC. V is TRBV11-1 and J is TRBJ2-1, with TRBD2 matching over 7 bases. Trimming took 5 bases from V and 6 from J; bases not matched to a gene: 19. Germline CDR1 SGHAT, CDR2 FQDESV (reference sequence). This CDR3 region has 18 residues.

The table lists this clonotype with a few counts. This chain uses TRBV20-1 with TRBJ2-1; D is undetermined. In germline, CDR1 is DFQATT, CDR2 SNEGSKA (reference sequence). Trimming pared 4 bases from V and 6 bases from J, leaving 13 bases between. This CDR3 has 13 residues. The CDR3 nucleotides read TGCAGTGCTATACGGGCTAGTCTCAATGAGCAGTTCTTC. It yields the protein CSAIRASLNEQFF.

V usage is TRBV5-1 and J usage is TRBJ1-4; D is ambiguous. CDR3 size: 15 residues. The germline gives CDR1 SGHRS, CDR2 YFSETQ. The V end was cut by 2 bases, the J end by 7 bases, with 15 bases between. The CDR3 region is CASSFGAAVREKLFF. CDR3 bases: TGCGCCAGCAGCTTCGGTGCAGCAGTACGTGAAAAACTGTTTTTT. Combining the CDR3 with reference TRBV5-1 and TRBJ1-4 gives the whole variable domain KAGVTQTPRYLIKTRGQQVTLSCSPISGHRSVSWYQQTPGQGLQFLFEYFSETQRNKGNFPGRFSGRQFSNSRSEMNVSTLELGDSALYLCASSFGAAVREKLFFGSGTQLSVL.

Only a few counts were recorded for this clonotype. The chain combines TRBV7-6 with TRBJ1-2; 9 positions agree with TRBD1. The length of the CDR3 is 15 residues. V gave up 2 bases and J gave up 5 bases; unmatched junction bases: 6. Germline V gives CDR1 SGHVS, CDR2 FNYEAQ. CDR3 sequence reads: CASSLSGTGRYGYTF. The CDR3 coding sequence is TGTGCCAGCAGCTTATCCGGGACAGGGCGGTATGGCTACACCTTC.

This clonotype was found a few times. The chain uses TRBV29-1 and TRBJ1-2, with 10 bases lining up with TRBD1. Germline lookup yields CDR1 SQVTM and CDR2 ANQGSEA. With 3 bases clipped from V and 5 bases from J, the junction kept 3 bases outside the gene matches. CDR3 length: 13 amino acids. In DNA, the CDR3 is TGCAGCGTTGAGTGGGGACAGGGGTATGGCTACACCTTC. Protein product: CSVEWGQGYGYTF.

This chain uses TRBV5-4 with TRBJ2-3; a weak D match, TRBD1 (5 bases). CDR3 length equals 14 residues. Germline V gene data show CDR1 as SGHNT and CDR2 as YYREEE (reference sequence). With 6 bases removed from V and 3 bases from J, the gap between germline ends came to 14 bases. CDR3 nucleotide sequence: TGTGCCAGCACTCCTAAGGGGAAAACAGATACGCAGTATTTT. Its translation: CASTPKGKTDTQYF.

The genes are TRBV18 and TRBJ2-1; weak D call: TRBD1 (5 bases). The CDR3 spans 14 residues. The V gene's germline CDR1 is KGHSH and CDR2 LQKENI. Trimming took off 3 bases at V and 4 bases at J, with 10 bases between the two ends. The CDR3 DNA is TGTGCCAGCTCACCGAACCCAGGGTACAATGAGCAGTTCTTC. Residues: CASSPNPGYNEQFF.

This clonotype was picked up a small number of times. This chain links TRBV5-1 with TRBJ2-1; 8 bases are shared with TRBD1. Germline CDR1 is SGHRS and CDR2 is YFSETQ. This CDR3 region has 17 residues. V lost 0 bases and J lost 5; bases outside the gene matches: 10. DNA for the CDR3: TGCGCCAGCAGCTTGGGAGTCCAGGGGGCGGAAAACAATGAGCAGTTCTTC. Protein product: CASSLGVQGAENNEQFF.

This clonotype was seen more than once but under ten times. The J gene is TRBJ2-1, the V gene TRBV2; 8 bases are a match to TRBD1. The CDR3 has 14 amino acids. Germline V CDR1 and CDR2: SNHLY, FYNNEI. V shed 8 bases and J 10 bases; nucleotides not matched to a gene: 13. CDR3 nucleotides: TGTGCCAGCCTAATGGACAGGGCCCGAGAGGAGCAGTTCTTC. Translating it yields CASLMDRAREEQFF.

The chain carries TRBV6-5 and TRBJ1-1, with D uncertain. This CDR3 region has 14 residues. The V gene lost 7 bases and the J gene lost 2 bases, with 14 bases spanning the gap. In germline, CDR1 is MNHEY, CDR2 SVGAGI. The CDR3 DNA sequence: TGTGCCAGCATTAGGAGCCAGGCTAACACTGAAGCTTTCTTT. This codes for CASIRSQANTEAFF.

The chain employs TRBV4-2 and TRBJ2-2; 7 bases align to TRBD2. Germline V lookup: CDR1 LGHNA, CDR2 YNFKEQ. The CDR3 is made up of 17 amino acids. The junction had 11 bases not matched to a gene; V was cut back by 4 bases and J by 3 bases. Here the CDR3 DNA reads TGTGCCAGCAGCCCGAAGCGGCGGGGGTTAGACACCGGGGAGCTGTTTTTT. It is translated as CASSPKRRGLDTGELFF.

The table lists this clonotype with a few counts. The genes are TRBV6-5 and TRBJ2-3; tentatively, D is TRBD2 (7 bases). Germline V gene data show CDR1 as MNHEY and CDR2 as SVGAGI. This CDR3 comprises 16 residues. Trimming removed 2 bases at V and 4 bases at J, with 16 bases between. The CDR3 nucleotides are TGTGCCAGCAGTTACAACGGCGGGGGCGGGGCAGATACGCAGTATTTT. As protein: CASSYNGGGGADTQYF.

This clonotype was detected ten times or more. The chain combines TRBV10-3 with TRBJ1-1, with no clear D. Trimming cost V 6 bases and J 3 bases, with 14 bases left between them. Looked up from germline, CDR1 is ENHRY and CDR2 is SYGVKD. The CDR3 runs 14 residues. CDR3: CAIRGFGQHTEAFF. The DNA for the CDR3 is TGTGCCATCAGGGGTTTTGGGCAGCACACTGAAGCTTTCTTT.

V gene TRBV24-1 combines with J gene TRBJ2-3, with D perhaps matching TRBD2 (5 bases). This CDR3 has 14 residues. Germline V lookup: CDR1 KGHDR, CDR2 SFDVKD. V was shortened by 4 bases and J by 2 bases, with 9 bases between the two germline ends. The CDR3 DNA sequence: TGTGCCACCAGTGACAGAGGACTCACAGATACGCAGTATTTT. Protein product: CATSDRGLTDTQYF.

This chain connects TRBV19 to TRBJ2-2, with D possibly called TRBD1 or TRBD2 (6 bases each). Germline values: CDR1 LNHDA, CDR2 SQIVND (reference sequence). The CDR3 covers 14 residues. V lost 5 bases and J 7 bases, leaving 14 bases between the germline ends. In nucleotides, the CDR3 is TGTGCCAGTAGTGTCGGGGGCGCATACGGGGAGCTGTTTTTT. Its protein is CASSVGGAYGELFF.

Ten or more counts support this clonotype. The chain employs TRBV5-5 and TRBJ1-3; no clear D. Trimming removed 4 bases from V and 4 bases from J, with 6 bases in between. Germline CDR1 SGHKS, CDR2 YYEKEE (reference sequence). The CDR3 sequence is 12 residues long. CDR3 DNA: TGTGCCAGCAGCCTCGGGGGAAACACCATATATTTT. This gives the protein CASSLGGNTIYF.

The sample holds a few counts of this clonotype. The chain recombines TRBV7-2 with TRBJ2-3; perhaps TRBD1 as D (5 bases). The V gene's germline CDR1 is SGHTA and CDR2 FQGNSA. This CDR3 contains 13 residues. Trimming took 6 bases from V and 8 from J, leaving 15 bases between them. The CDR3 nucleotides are TGTGCCAGCAGTACGGGCCAGCAGGGTACGCAGTATTTT. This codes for CASSTGQQGTQYF. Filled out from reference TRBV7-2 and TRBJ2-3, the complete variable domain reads GAGVSQSPSNKVTEKGKDVELRCDPISGHTALYWYRQSLGQGLEFLIYFQGNSAPDKSGLPSDRFSAERTGGSVSTLTIQRTQQEDSAVYLCASSTGQQGTQYFGPGTRLTVL.

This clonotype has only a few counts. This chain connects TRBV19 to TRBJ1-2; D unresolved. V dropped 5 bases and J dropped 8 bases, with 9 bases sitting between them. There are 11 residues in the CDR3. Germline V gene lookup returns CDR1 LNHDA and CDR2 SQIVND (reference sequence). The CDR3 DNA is TGTGCCAGTAGTGGCAGCTACGGCTACACCTTC. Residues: CASSGSYGYTF.